This T cell receptor (beta chain) is from a study of blood T cells in healthy people across ages. Next came a second PCR, run for about 7 to 12 cycles, which used a sample-barcoded 5' primer along with a J-beta primer mix. Using its own MiXCR run on the 5' RACE reads, TCRdb lists one record per CDR3 protein. The table has 1.5 million to 2 million distinct CDR3 sequences, about 50% seen once. The CDR3 runs 13 residues. V lost 2 bases to trimming and J lost 6 bases, with 10 bases between them. Per germline, CDR1 ENHRY and CDR2 SYGVKD. This TCR was sampled from a middle-aged woman in good health. This chain connects TRBV10-3 to TRBJ1-1, with D uncertain. Material: blood. Here the CDR3 DNA reads TGTGCCATCAGTGAGACCTTGGTCCCTGAAGCTTTCTTT. Translation gives CAISETLVPEAFF.